The 28 T cell receptor beta chains below come from one sample, sequenced in a study of blood T cell repertoires in COVID-19. The table came from immunoSEQ multiplex PCR; TCRdb's copy has only in-frame clones and leaves some out. The sample consists of 75,000 to 95,000 clones, around four fifths of them appearing once. Sequences were obtained from peripheral blood. These receptors were obtained from a human donor in a cohort sampled during active COVID-19.

This clone was detected only once. The chain is built from TRBV2 and TRBJ1-3; 7 bases align to TRBD1. V was pared by 6 bases and J by 0 bases, with 2 bases of the junction left unmatched. CDR1 and CDR2 (germline): SNHLY, FYNNEI. The CDR3 runs 14 residues. DNA of the CDR3: TGTGCCAGCAGGACAGGGTTCTCTGGAAACACCATATATTTT. This sequence encodes CASRTGFSGNTIYF.

The chain employs TRBV6-1 and TRBJ2-7; 7 bases are shared with TRBD2. Germline V gene data show CDR1 as MNHNS and CDR2 as SASEGT. The CDR3 sequence is 16 residues long. With 2 bases clipped from V and 3 bases from J, the junction kept 10 bases outside the gene matches. The DNA of the CDR3 is TGTGCCAGCAGTGAAACATGGGGCCCGGGGGGCTACGAGCAGTACTTC. Its translation is CASSETWGPGGYEQYF.

The genes are TRBV28 and TRBJ1-1; D gene uncertain. CDR1 is MDHEN, CDR2 SYDVKM, per germline. This CDR3 has 15 amino acids. Trimming removed 5 bases at V and 2 bases at J, with 15 bases between. CDR3 protein: CASSKIDNLNTEAFF. The CDR3 nucleotides are TGTGCCAGCAGTAAAATAGACAACCTAAACACTGAAGCTTTCTTT.

The V gene is TRBV2, the J gene TRBJ2-7, with D perhaps matching TRBD1 (6 bases). Trimming shortened V by 4 bases and J by 7 bases, and 14 bases separated the two germline ends. This CDR3 comprises 13 residues. CDR1 is SNHLY, CDR2 FYNNEI, per germline. CDR3: CASSVQGRGEQYF. As DNA, the CDR3 is TGTGCCAGCAGTGTCCAGGGGCGAGGAGAGCAGTACTTC.

This rearrangement joins TRBV27 to TRBJ1-5, with TRBD1 matching over 10 bases. Germline CDR1 reads MNHEY; CDR2 reads SMNVEV (reference sequence). This CDR3 is built from 14 residues. The J segment lost 3 bases and the V segment lost 6 bases, leaving 2 bases of the junction unmatched. CDR3 in amino acids: CASRGTGVNQPQHF. DNA of the CDR3: TGTGCCAGCAGGGGGACAGGGGTCAATCAGCCCCAGCATTTT.

The chain is built from TRBV29-1 and TRBJ1-3; no reliable D call. The CDR3 extends over 14 amino acids. The V end lost 4 bases, the J end lost 0 bases, and 10 bases lay between the germline ends. Germline values: CDR1 SQVTM, CDR2 ANQGSEA. The CDR3 loop is CSVVDTYSGNTIYF. The CDR3 bases are TGCAGCGTTGTAGACACCTACTCTGGAAACACCATATATTTT.

The V call is TRBV4-2, the J call TRBJ2-5; 11 bases are a match to TRBD2. Germline V gene sequence: CDR1 LGHNA, CDR2 YNFKEQ. The CDR3 is made up of 15 amino acids. J lost 2 bases, V lost 5 bases, and 4 bases had no gene match. The chain's CDR3 is CASSGGTSGQETQYF. DNA for the CDR3: TGTGCCAGCAGCGGGGGGACTAGCGGACAAGAGACCCAGTACTTC.

The V gene is TRBV3-1 (or the pseudogene TRBV3-2), the J gene TRBJ2-7, with D possibly being TRBD1 (5 bases). V was cut by 4 bases and J by 3 bases, with 13 bases left in between. Looked up from germline, CDR1 is LGHDT and CDR2 is YNNKEL (reference sequence). CDR3 length: 14 amino acids. The CDR3 loop reads CASSRADSYYEQYF. CDR3 in DNA: TGTGCCAGCAGCCGAGCAGACAGTTACTACGAGCAGTACTTC.

The rearrangement links TRBV11-2 to TRBJ2-5, with D unclear. The V gene lost 4 bases and the J gene lost 4 bases, with 10 bases spanning the gap. Looked up from germline, CDR1 is SGHAT and CDR2 is FQNNGV. This CDR3 spans 13 amino acids. CDR3 sequence: CASSSGQAETQYF. Written as DNA, the CDR3 is TGTGCCAGCAGCTCGGGTCAAGCAGAGACCCAGTACTTC. The full variable domain, its missing parts supplied by reference TRBV11-2 and TRBJ2-5, is EAGVAQSPRYKIIEKRQSVAFWCNPISGHATLYWYQQILGQGPKLLIQFQNNGVVDDSQLPKDRFSAERLKGVDSTLKIQPAKLEDSAVYLCASSSGQAETQYFGPGTRLLVL.

This chain uses TRBV11-2 with TRBJ1-2; D unclear. CDR3 length equals 13 residues. V gave up 4 bases and J gave up 11 bases, with 17 bases separating them. Looked up from germline, CDR1 is SGHAT and CDR2 is FQNNGV. The CDR3 DNA reads as TGTGCCAGCAGCTCGCGCGGCGGGTTTTCATACACCTTC. Its protein product is CASSSRGGFSYTF.

The chain couples TRBV3-1 (or the pseudogene TRBV3-2) to TRBJ2-2, with D perhaps matching TRBD1 (6 bases). Germline V gene lookup returns CDR1 LGHDT and CDR2 YNNKEL (reference sequence). This CDR3 spans 17 amino acids. The V end lost 4 bases, the J end lost 1 base, and 16 bases lay between the germline ends. CDR3 in amino acids: CASSPMGANENTGELFF. Here the CDR3 DNA reads TGTGCCAGCAGCCCAATGGGGGCTAACGAGAACACCGGGGAGCTGTTTTTT.

This clone was seen ten or more times. The chain links TRBV5-6 to TRBJ2-2, with D hard to call. Germline CDR1 is SGHDT and CDR2 is YYEEEE. V shed 4 bases and J shed 0 bases, with 7 bases lying between them. CDR3 length equals 14 residues. CDR3 residues: CASSTPANTGELFF. For the CDR3, the DNA is TGTGCCAGCAGCACACCAGCGAACACCGGGGAGCTGTTTTTT.

CDR3 in DNA: TGTGCCACCCAAGGGAGAAAAAACACTGAAGCTTTCTTT. The encoded protein is CATQGRKNTEAFF. J is TRBJ1-1 and V is TRBV19; D ambiguous. The ends were cut back, 10 bases at V and 2 bases at J, with 14 bases in the middle. CDR3 size: 13 residues. Germline CDR1 reads LNHDA; CDR2 reads SQIVND (reference sequence).

This clone was detected only once. The chain carries TRBV7-9 and TRBJ2-7; tentative D call: TRBD1 (6 bases). This CDR3 contains 15 residues. Germline assignment: CDR1 SEHNR and CDR2 FQNEAQ (reference sequence). V lost 4 bases, J lost 1 base, and 14 bases lay in between. CDR3 protein: CASSSYRERSYEQYF. The CDR3 nucleotides are TGTGCCAGCAGCTCGTACAGGGAACGGTCCTACGAGCAGTACTTC.

This clone was counted once. The chain uses TRBV6-1 and TRBJ2-7; a possible D gene is TRBD1 (6 bases). Germline assignment: CDR1 MNHNS and CDR2 SASEGT. Trimming cost V 1 base and J 5 bases, with 12 bases left between them. The CDR3 runs to 14 residues. CDR3 residues: CASSEGGPADEQYF. Written as DNA, the CDR3 is TGTGCCAGCAGTGAAGGGGGGCCGGCGGACGAGCAGTACTTC.

This clone was detected only once. The rearrangement joins TRBV7-9 to TRBJ2-2; 7 bases are a match to TRBD1. Trimming cost V 5 bases and J 0 bases; bases outside gene matches: 3. This CDR3 spans 15 amino acids. Germline V lookup: CDR1 SEHNR, CDR2 FQNEAQ (reference sequence). The CDR3 DNA sequence: TGTGCCAGCAGCCGGGACAGCTCGAACACCGGGGAGCTGTTTTTT. Amino acid sequence: CASSRDSSNTGELFF.

This clone was detected a few times. V usage is TRBV5-1 and J usage is TRBJ2-5; TRBD2 matches 8 bases. This CDR3 comprises 14 residues. The V and J ends lost 4 bases and 2 bases, in that order; junction bases with no gene match: 4. CDR1 SGHRS and CDR2 YFSETQ come from the germline V gene. The CDR3 loop reads CASSPTSGQETQYF. CDR3 coding DNA: TGCGCCAGCAGCCCCACTAGCGGTCAAGAGACCCAGTACTTC.

This clone was seen only once. This chain uses TRBV7-2 with TRBJ2-7, with a tentative D call TRBD1 (6 bases). V lost 4 bases to trimming and J lost 2 bases, with 18 bases between them. Germline CDR1 reads SGHTA; CDR2 reads FQGNSA. CDR3 length: 16 residues. Here the CDR3 reads CASSSPGQRLTYEQYF. For the CDR3, the DNA is TGTGCCAGCAGCTCACCGGGACAACGTTTAACCTACGAGCAGTACTTC.

This clone occurred a few times. This chain connects TRBV3-1 (or the pseudogene TRBV3-2) to TRBJ1-1; 7 bases are shared with TRBD1. This CDR3 has 14 amino acids. V lost 3 bases and J lost 5; bases outside the gene matches: 6. CDR1 and CDR2 (germline): LGHDT, YNNKEL (reference sequence). The CDR3 nucleotides read TGTGCCAGCAGCCACACAGGGGCGGGAACTGAAGCTTTCTTT. Its translation: CASSHTGAGTEAFF.

The CDR3 reads CASSQVGSSGGYTDTQYF. For the CDR3, the DNA is TGTGCCAGCAGCCAAGTTGGGTCTAGCGGGGGGTACACAGATACGCAGTATTTT. The V gene is TRBV3-1 (or the pseudogene TRBV3-2), the J gene TRBJ2-3, with 11 nucleotides matching TRBD2. Germline values: CDR1 LGHDT, CDR2 YNNKEL (reference sequence). The ends lost 1 base at V and 2 bases at J; junction bases unmatched: 8. The CDR3 covers 18 residues.

Remarks on this clone: One junction end disagrees with the germline gene, perhaps due to a read error. V and J are TRBV24-1 and TRBJ2-3, with 7 positions matching TRBD1. This CDR3 spans 15 amino acids. Looked up from germline, CDR1 is KGHDR and CDR2 is SFDVKD. The CDR3, as DNA: TGTGCCACCAGTGTTTTGACAGGGAGCACAGATACGCAGTATTTT. Residues: CATSVLTGSTDTQYF.

The V call is TRBV5-1, the J call TRBJ2-7; 7 bases are a match to TRBD1. Per the germline V gene, CDR1 is SGHRS and CDR2 is YFSETQ. The V and J ends lost 4 bases and 2 bases, in that order; junction bases with no gene match: 9. This CDR3 is built from 15 residues. The CDR3 reads CASSPRQGTTYEQYF. The CDR3 DNA sequence: TGCGCCAGCAGCCCCCGACAGGGAACGACCTACGAGCAGTACTTC.

The genes are TRBV7-3 and TRBJ2-1, with D uncertain. From germline, CDR1 is SGHTA and CDR2 FQGTGA. The V end lost 5 bases, the J end lost 9 bases, and 14 bases lay between the germline ends. CDR3 length: 13 amino acids. The CDR3, as DNA: TGTGCCAGCAGCCCCCGGGTAGCCTCTGAGCAGTTCTTC. It specifies CASSPRVASEQFF.

The V and J genes are TRBV10-3 and TRBJ2-7, with D possibly TRBD1 on 6 matching bases. Per germline, CDR1 ENHRY and CDR2 SYGVKD. The V gene lost 11 bases and the J gene lost 3 bases, with 14 bases spanning the gap. The CDR3 length is 12 residues. CDR3 sequence (DNA): TGTGCCGTTAAACCGGACAGCTACGAGCAGTACTTC. This translates into CAVKPDSYEQYF.

The table lists this clone with a few counts. J is TRBJ1-6 and V is TRBV27; no definite D call. This CDR3 has 14 amino acids. CDR1 MNHEY and CDR2 SMNVEV come from the germline V gene (reference sequence). V gave up 3 bases and J gave up 4 bases, with 7 bases separating them. The DNA for the CDR3 is TGTGCCAGCAGTTTGGGCAGATATAATTCACCCCTCCACTTT. Amino acids: CASSLGRYNSPLHF.

This clone turned up a few times. V and J are TRBV30 and TRBJ2-1, with 8 bases matching TRBD1. V was clipped by 1 base and J by 7 bases; unmatched bases: 3. The CDR3 runs to 13 residues. CDR1 and CDR2 (germline): GTSNPN, SVGIG (reference sequence). CDR3 protein: CAWSENRGNEQFF. The CDR3 DNA reads TGTGCCTGGAGTGAGAACAGGGGGAATGAGCAGTTCTTC.

J is TRBJ2-3 and V is TRBV7-9, with 7 bases identical to TRBD1. The germline CDR1 and CDR2 sequences are SEHNR and FQNEAQ (reference sequence). The J segment lost 5 bases and the V segment lost 4 bases, leaving 9 bases of the junction unmatched. The CDR3 totals 15 residues. CDR3: CASSSNRGDRDTQYF. The CDR3 DNA follows: TGTGCCAGCAGCTCGAACAGGGGAGATAGAGATACGCAGTATTTT.

The J gene is TRBJ2-1, the V gene TRBV9, with D perhaps matching TRBD2 (5 bases). Looked up from germline, CDR1 is SGDLS and CDR2 is YYNGEE. This CDR3 is 15 amino acids long. The V end lost 4 bases, the J end lost 7 bases, and 18 bases lay between the germline ends. CDR3 sequence reads: CASSSVSPPGNEQFF. The CDR3 DNA sequence: TGTGCCAGCAGCTCGGTCAGCCCTCCGGGGAATGAGCAGTTCTTC.